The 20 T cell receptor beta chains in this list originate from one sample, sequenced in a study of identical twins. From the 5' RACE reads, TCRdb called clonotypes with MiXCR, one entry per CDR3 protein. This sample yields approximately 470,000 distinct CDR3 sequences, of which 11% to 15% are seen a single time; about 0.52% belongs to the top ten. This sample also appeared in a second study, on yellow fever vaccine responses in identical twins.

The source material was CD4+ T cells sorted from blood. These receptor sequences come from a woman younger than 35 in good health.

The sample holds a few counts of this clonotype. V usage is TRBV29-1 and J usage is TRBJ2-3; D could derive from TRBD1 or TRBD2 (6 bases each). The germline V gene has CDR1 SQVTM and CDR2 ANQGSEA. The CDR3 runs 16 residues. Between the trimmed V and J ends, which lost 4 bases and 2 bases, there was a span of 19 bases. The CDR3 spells CSVGGGPSYYTDTQYF. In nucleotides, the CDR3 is TGCAGCGTTGGAGGGGGGCCTAGCTATTACACAGATACGCAGTATTTT.

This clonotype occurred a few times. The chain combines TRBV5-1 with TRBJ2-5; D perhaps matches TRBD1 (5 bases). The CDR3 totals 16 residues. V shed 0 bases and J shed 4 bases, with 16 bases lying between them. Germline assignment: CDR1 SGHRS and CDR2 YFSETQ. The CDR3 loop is CASSLGSGRFGETQYF. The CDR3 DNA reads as TGCGCCAGCAGCTTGGGGTCAGGGCGGTTTGGAGAGACCCAGTACTTC.

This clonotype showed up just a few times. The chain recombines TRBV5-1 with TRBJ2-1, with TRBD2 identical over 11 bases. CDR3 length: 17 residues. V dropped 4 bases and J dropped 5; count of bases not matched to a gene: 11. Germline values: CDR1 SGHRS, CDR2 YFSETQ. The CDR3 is CASSVLTSGIRNNEQFF. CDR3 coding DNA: TGCGCCAGCAGCGTATTGACTAGCGGGATACGCAACAATGAGCAGTTCTTC.

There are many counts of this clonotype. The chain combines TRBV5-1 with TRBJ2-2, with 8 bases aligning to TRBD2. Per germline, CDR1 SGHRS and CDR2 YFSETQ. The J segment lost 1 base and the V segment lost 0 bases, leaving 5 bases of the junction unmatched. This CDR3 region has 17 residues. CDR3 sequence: CASSLGSSGMNTGELFF. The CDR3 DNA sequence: TGCGCCAGCAGCTTGGGCAGTAGCGGGATGAACACCGGGGAGCTGTTTTTT. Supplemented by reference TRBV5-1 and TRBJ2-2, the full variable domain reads KAGVTQTPRYLIKTRGQQVTLSCSPISGHRSVSWYQQTPGQGLQFLFEYFSETQRNKGNFPGRFSGRQFSNSRSEMNVSTLELGDSALYLCASSLGSSGMNTGELFFGEGSRLTVL.

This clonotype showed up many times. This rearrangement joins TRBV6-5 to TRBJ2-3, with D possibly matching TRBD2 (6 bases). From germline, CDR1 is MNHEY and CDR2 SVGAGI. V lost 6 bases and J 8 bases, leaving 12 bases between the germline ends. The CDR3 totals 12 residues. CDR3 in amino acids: CASSSGVGTQYF. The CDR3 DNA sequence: TGTGCCAGCAGCTCGGGAGTTGGTACGCAGTATTTT.

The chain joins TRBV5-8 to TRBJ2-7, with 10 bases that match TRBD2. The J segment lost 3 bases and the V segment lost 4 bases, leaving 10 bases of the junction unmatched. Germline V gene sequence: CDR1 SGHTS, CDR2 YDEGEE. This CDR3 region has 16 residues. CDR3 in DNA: TGTGCCAGCAGCCTCAGCGGGAGGGTAAGGGGCTACGAGCAGTACTTC. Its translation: CASSLSGRVRGYEQYF.

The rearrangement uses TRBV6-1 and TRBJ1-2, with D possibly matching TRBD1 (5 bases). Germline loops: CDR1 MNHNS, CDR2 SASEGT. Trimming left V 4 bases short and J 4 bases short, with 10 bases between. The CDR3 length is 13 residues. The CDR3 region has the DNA TGTGCCAGCAGTGTGGGACCGACCTATGGCTACACCTTC. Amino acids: CASSVGPTYGYTF.

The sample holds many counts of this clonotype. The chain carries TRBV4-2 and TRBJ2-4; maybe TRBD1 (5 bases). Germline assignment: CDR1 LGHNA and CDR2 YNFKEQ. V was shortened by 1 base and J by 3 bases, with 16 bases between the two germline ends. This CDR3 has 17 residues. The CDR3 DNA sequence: TGTGCCAGCAGCCAAGGGCAGGGATCGATCGGCAAAAACATTCAGTACTTC. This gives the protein CASSQGQGSIGKNIQYF.

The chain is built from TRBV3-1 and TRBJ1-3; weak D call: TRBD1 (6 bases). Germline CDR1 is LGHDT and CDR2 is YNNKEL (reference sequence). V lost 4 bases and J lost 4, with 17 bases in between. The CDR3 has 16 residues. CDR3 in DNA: TGTGCCAGCAGCCTCGCAGGGGCAGTCGGAGGAAACACCATATATTTT. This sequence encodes CASSLAGAVGGNTIYF.

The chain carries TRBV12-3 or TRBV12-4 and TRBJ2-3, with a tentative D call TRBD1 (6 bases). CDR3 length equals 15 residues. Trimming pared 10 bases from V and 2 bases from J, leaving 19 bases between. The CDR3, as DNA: TGTGCCACCCAGTACTTTGGACAGACCACAGATACGCAGTATTTT. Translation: CATQYFGQTTDTQYF.

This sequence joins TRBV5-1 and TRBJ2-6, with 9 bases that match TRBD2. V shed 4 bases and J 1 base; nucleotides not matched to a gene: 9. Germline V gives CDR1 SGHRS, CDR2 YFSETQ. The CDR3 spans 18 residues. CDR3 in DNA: TGCGCCAGCAGCGCAATAGCGGGAGTTTTATCTGGGGCCAACGTCCTGACTTTC. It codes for CASSAIAGVLSGANVLTF.

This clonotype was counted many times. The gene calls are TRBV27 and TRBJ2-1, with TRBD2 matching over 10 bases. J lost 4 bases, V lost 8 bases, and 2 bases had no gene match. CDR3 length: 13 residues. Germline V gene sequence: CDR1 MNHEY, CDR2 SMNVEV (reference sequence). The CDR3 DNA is TGTGCCAGCCCGGGACTAGCGTACAATGAGCAGTTCTTC. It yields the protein CASPGLAYNEQFF.

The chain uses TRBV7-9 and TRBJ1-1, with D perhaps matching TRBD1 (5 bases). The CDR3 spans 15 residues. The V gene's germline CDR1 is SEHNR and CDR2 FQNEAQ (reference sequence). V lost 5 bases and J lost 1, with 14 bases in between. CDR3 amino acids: CASSGDWSSNTEAFF. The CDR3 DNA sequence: TGTGCCAGCAGCGGGGACTGGTCCTCGAACACTGAAGCTTTCTTT.

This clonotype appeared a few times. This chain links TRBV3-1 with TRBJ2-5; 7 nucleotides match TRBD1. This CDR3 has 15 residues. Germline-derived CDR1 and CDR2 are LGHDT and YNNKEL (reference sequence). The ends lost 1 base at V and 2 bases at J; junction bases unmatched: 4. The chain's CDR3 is CASSQGPGQQETQYF. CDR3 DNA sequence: TGTGCCAGCAGCCAAGGACCGGGACAGCAAGAGACCCAGTACTTC.

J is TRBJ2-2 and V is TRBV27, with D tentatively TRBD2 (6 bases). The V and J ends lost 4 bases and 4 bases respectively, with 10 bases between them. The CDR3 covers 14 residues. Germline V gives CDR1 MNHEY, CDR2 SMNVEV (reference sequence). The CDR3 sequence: CASSSSGFTGELFF. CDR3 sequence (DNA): TGTGCCAGCAGTTCCAGCGGGTTCACCGGGGAGCTGTTTTTT.

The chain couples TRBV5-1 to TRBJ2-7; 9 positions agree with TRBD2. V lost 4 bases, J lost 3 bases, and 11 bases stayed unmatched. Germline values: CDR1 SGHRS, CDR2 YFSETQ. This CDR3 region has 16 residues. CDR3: CASSPGPREGSYEQYF. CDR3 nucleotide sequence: TGCGCCAGCAGCCCGGGTCCGCGGGAGGGCAGCTACGAGCAGTACTTC.

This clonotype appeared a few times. The CDR3 bases are TGTGCCTGGAGTACCGGACTAGGAGCGGAGACCCAGTACTTC. It yields the protein CAWSTGLGAETQYF. The chain has TRBV30 and TRBJ2-5, with TRBD2 matching 7 bases. Germline CDR1 and CDR2: GTSNPN and SVGIG (reference sequence). The CDR3 contains 14 residues. J gave up 5 bases and V 2 bases, and 8 bases lay outside the gene matches.

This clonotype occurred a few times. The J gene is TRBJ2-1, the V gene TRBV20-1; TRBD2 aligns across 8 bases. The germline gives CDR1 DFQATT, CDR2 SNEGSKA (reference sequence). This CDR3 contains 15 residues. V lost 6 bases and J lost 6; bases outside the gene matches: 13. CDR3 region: CSAPTSAGRFNEQFF. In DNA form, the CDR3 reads TGCAGTGCGCCGACTAGCGCGGGACGTTTCAATGAGCAGTTCTTC.

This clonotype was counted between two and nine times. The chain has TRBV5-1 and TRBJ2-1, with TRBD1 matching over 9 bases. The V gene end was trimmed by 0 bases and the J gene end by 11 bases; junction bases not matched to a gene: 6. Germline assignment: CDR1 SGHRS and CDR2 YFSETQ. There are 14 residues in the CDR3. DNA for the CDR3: TGCGCCAGCAGCTTGGGGATGGGACAGGGTAAGCAGTTCTTC. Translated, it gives CASSLGMGQGKQFF.

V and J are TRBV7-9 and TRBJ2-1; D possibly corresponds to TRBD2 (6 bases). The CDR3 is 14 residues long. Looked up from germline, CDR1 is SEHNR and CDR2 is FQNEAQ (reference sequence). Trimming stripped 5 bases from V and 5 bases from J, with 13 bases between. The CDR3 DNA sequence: TGTGCCAGCAGCCAAAATGGCGGGAACAATGAGCAGTTCTTC. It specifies CASSQNGGNNEQFF.